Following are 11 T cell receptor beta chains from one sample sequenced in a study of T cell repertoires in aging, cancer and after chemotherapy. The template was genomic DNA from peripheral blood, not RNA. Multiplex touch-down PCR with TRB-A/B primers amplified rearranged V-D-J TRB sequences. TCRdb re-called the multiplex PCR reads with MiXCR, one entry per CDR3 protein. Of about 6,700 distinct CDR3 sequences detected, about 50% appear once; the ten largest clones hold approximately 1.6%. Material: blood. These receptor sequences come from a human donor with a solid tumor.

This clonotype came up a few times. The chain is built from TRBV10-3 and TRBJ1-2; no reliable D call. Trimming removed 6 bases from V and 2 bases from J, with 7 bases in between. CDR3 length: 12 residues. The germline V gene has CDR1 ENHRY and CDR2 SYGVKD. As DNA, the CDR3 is TGTGCCATCAGAGACGGAAACTATGGCTACACCTTC. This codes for CAIRDGNYGYTF.

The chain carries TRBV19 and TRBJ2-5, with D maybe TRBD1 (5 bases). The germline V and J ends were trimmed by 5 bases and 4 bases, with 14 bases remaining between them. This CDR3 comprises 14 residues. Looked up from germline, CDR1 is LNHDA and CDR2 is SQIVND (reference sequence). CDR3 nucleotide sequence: TGTGCCAGTAGTTCCCGGACATGGGCAGAGACCCAGTACTTC. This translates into CASSSRTWAETQYF.

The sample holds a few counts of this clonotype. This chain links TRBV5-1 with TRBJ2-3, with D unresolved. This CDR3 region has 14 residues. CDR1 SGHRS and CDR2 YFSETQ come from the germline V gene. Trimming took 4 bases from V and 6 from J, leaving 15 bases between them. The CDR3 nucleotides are TGCGCCAGCAGCCGTCAGCGCGTAGTGGATACGCAGTATTTT. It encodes CASSRQRVVDTQYF.

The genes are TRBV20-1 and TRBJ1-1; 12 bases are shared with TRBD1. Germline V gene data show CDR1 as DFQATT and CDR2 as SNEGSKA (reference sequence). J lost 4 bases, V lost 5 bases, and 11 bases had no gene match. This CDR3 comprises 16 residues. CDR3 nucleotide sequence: TGCAGTGCTTTTCCATGGGACAGGGGGCCCGGCACTGAAGCTTTCTTT. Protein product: CSAFPWDRGPGTEAFF.

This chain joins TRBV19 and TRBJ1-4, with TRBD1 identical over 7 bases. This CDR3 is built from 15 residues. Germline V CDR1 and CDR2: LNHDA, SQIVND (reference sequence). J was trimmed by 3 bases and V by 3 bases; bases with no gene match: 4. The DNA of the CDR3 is TGTGCCAGTAGTATCTGGACAGGAGCTAATGAAAAACTGTTTTTT. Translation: CASSIWTGANEKLFF.

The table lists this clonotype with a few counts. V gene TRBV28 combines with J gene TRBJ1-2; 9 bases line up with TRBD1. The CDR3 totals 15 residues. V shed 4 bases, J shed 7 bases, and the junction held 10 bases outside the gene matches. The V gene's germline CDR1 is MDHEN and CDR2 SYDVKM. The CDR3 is CASSYGDRDVGGYTF. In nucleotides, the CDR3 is TGTGCCAGCAGTTATGGGGACAGGGACGTAGGTGGCTACACCTTC.

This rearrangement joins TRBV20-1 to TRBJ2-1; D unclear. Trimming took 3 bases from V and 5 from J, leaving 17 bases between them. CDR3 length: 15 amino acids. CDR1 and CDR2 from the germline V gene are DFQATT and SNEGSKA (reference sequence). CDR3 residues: CSASPGGRRNNEQFF. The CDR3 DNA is TGCAGTGCTAGTCCAGGTGGTCGACGGAACAATGAGCAGTTCTTC.

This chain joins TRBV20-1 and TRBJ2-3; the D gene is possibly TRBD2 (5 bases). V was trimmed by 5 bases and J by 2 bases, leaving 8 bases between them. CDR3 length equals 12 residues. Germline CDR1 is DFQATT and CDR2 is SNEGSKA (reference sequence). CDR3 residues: CSAQRNTDTQYF. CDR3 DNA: TGCAGTGCTCAGCGGAACACAGATACGCAGTATTTT.

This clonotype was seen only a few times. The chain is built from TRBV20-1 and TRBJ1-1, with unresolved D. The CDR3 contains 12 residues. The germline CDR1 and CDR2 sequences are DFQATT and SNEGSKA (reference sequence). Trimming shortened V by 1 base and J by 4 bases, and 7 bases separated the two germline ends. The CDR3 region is CSARVEGTEAFF. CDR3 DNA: TGCAGTGCTAGAGTGGAGGGCACTGAAGCTTTCTTT.

The CDR3 DNA sequence: TGTGCCAGTAGTATCTATCCAGGGGTTGAAGAGACCCAGTACTTC. It encodes CASSIYPGVEETQYF. The J gene is TRBJ2-5, the V gene TRBV19; tentative D call: TRBD1 (6 bases). The V gene lost 3 bases and the J gene lost 3 bases, with 14 bases spanning the gap. The CDR3 runs to 15 residues. Germline V lookup: CDR1 LNHDA, CDR2 SQIVND (reference sequence).

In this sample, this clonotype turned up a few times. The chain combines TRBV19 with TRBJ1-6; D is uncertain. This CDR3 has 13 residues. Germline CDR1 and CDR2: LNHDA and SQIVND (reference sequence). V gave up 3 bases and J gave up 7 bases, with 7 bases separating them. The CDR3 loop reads CASSIGLNSPLHF. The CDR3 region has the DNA TGTGCCAGTAGTATTGGCCTCAATTCACCCCTCCACTTT.